One and the same sample provided the 21 T cell receptor beta chains below, sequenced in a study of cytomegalovirus exposure and HLA in healthy donors. Assay: immunoSEQ multiplex PCR; the TCRdb copy retains only in-frame clones and omits some. This sample yields approximately 300,000 clones, of which 86% are seen a single time; more than 0.8% belongs to the top ten. Material for sequencing was PBMCs. The receptors stem from a woman between 18 and 29 years old in good health and CMV-seronegative.

The chain employs TRBV29-1 and TRBJ2-3; no reliable D call. V gave up 6 bases and J gave up 3 bases, with 10 bases separating them. This CDR3 has 12 amino acids. The germline V gene has CDR1 SQVTM and CDR2 ANQGSEA. CDR3 amino acids: CSVLTATDTQYF. The CDR3 DNA follows: TGCAGCGTGCTAACAGCTACAGATACGCAGTATTTT.

The chain carries TRBV19 and TRBJ1-2; D is ambiguous. The CDR3 totals 9 residues. V shed 11 bases and J shed 8 bases, with 9 bases lying between them. The germline gives CDR1 LNHDA, CDR2 SQIVND (reference sequence). CDR3 bases: TGTGCCTCCGGGTCCGGCTACACCTTC. As protein: CASGSGYTF. The full variable domain, rest sourced from reference TRBV19 and TRBJ1-2, is DGGITQSPKYLFRKEGQNVTLSCEQNLNHDAMYWYRQDPGQGLRLIYYSQIVNDFQKGDIAEGYSVSREKKESFPLTVTSAQKNPTAFYLCASGSGYTFGSGTRLTVV.

J is TRBJ2-7 and V is TRBV29-1, with 9 bases lining up with TRBD1. V was clipped by 6 bases and J by 4 bases; unmatched bases: 7. The CDR3 is made up of 13 amino acids. Germline V lookup: CDR1 SQVTM, CDR2 ANQGSEA. CDR3 DNA sequence: TGCAGCGTGTTTAGGACAGGGGATTACGAGCAGTACTTC. Protein sequence: CSVFRTGDYEQYF.

The V call is TRBV25-1, the J call TRBJ2-1, with 7 nucleotides matching TRBD2. V trimming: 5 bases; J trimming: 4 bases; junction bases outside the gene matches: 11. Germline CDR1 is MGHDK and CDR2 is SYGVNS. This CDR3 has 16 amino acids. The CDR3 DNA reads as TGTGCCAGCAGTTCCGGACTAGACGAGAAGTACAATGAGCAGTTCTTC. Its protein product is CASSSGLDEKYNEQFF.

The rearrangement joins TRBV10-3 to TRBJ2-6; D is unresolved. Germline CDR1 reads ENHRY; CDR2 reads SYGVKD. This CDR3 is built from 15 residues. The V end lost 3 bases, the J end lost 4 bases, and 10 bases lay between the germline ends. CDR3 residues: CAISDTRGGANVLTF. DNA of the CDR3: TGTGCCATCAGTGACACCCGCGGCGGGGCCAACGTCCTGACTTTC.

The V and J genes are TRBV10-3 and TRBJ2-5; D is possibly TRBD2 (5 bases). CDR3 length: 14 residues. The germline V gene encodes CDR1 ENHRY and CDR2 SYGVKD. V was trimmed by 2 bases and J by 2 bases, leaving 9 bases between them. CDR3 amino acids: CAISEGVAQETQYF. Written as DNA, the CDR3 is TGTGCCATCAGTGAGGGGGTAGCGCAAGAGACCCAGTACTTC.

The chain employs TRBV6-6 and TRBJ2-5; TRBD1 agrees at 11 bases. Germline V lookup: CDR1 MNHNY, CDR2 SVGAGI (reference sequence). Trimming at V came to 2 bases and at J to 3 bases, leaving 5 bases not matched to a gene. CDR3 size: 16 residues. The CDR3 bases are TGTGCCAGCAGTTACGGGACAGGGGGAGGCAAAGAGACCCAGTACTTC. Encoded protein: CASSYGTGGGKETQYF.

The genes are TRBV28 and TRBJ2-1; possibly TRBD1 for D (5 bases). This CDR3 has 14 amino acids. Per the germline V gene, CDR1 is MDHEN and CDR2 is SYDVKM. The V and J ends lost 8 bases and 7 bases respectively, with 18 bases between them. CDR3 DNA sequence: TGTGCCAGCGTAAGACTCCGCCCAGGGAATGAGCAGTTCTTC. Translated, it gives CASVRLRPGNEQFF.

V and J are TRBV28 and TRBJ1-1; D is perhaps TRBD1 (5 bases). Germline CDR1 is MDHEN and CDR2 is SYDVKM. The ends were cut back, 4 bases at V and 6 bases at J, with 9 bases in the middle. CDR3 length: 12 amino acids. The CDR3: CASSSTVPEAFF. CDR3 sequence (DNA): TGTGCCAGCAGTTCGACAGTCCCTGAAGCTTTCTTT.

The sample holds a few counts of this clone. CDR3 bases: TGTGCCAGTATCAGGGAGGGAGGGACTGAAGCTTTCTTT. Its translation is CASIREGGTEAFF. The rearrangement links TRBV19 to TRBJ1-1; a possible D gene is TRBD1 (5 bases). V was shortened by 7 bases and J by 5 bases, with 14 bases between the two germline ends. The length of the CDR3 is 13 residues. Germline V gene sequence: CDR1 LNHDA, CDR2 SQIVND (reference sequence).

The rearrangement joins TRBV6-1 to TRBJ1-1; weak D call: TRBD1 (5 bases). The CDR3 spans 13 residues. The germline V gene has CDR1 MNHNS and CDR2 SASEGT. V was cut by 2 bases and J by 5 bases, with 9 bases left in between. The CDR3 DNA reads as TGTGCCAGCAGTGAATGGGGGGTGACTGAAGCTTTCTTT. It specifies CASSEWGVTEAFF.

The chain couples TRBV20-1 to TRBJ2-5; D gene uncertain. Germline-derived CDR1 and CDR2 are DFQATT and SNEGSKA (reference sequence). This CDR3 comprises 10 residues. The V gene lost 5 bases and the J gene lost 4 bases, with 5 bases spanning the gap. In DNA form, the CDR3 reads TGCAGTGCTCACGGAGAGACCCAGTACTTC. Its translation is CSAHGETQYF.

The count of this clone is one. The rearrangement joins TRBV13 to TRBJ2-5; 9 nucleotides line up with TRBD2. Germline CDR1 is PRHDT and CDR2 is FYEKMQ (reference sequence). CDR3 length equals 14 residues. Losses at the gene ends were 6 bases for V and 2 bases for J; bases not matched to a gene: 4. CDR3 protein: CASRETSGQETQYF. The CDR3 DNA is TGTGCCAGCAGGGAGACTAGCGGACAAGAGACCCAGTACTTC.

This chain links TRBV5-4 with TRBJ2-2, with 8 nucleotides matching TRBD2. CDR1 and CDR2 (germline): SGHNT, YYREEE (reference sequence). The CDR3 runs to 14 residues. The trim removed 6 bases at V and 2 bases at J, leaving 3 bases unmatched. The CDR3 DNA sequence: TGTGCCAGCACTAGCGGGCAAAACACCGGGGAGCTGTTTTTT. It is translated as CASTSGQNTGELFF.

The rearrangement joins TRBV4-2 to TRBJ2-7; no definite D call. The V end was cut by 2 bases, the J end by 3 bases, with 8 bases between. The CDR3 has 13 amino acids. Germline-derived CDR1 and CDR2 are LGHNA and YNFKEQ. CDR3 amino acids: CASSQTGLYEQYF. Here the CDR3 DNA reads TGTGCCAGCAGCCAAACCGGTCTCTACGAGCAGTACTTC.

The V gene is TRBV13, the J gene TRBJ2-1; 7 bases fit TRBD2. The CDR3 extends over 14 amino acids. V shed 7 bases, J shed 5 bases, and the junction held 8 bases outside the gene matches. Per germline, CDR1 PRHDT and CDR2 FYEKMQ (reference sequence). The CDR3 spells CASTGGKTHNEQFF. As DNA, the CDR3 is TGTGCCAGCACGGGGGGAAAAACCCACAATGAGCAGTTCTTC.

The chain uses TRBV4-1 and TRBJ2-1; maybe TRBD2 (5 bases). V was pared by 1 base and J by 0 bases, with 13 bases between. This CDR3 has 17 residues. CDR1 MGHRA and CDR2 YSYEKL come from the germline V gene. The CDR3: CASSQVRSGYSYNEQFF. The DNA of the CDR3 is TGCGCCAGCAGCCAAGTGCGGAGCGGATACTCCTACAATGAGCAGTTCTTC.

The chain carries TRBV2 and TRBJ2-2, with 9 bases matching TRBD2. Germline lookup yields CDR1 SNHLY and CDR2 FYNNEI. V dropped 7 bases and J dropped 0; count of bases not matched to a gene: 3. The CDR3 sequence is 15 residues long. The CDR3 bases are TGTGCCAGCAAGAGGACTAGCGCGAACACCGGGGAGCTGTTTTTT. The encoded protein is CASKRTSANTGELFF.

This sequence joins TRBV5-8 and TRBJ2-7, with D possibly TRBD2 on 6 matching bases. The V and J ends lost 4 bases and 4 bases respectively, with 15 bases between them. CDR3 length: 14 residues. CDR1 and CDR2 (germline): SGHTS, YDEGEE. The CDR3 nucleotides are TGTGCCAGCAGCCCCTTGGGGGAGGTATACGAGCAGTACTTC. Translated, it gives CASSPLGEVYEQYF.

This clone was seen once. The chain couples TRBV7-2 to TRBJ1-1; a possible D gene is TRBD1 (5 bases). Trimming pared 5 bases from V and 5 bases from J, leaving 12 bases between. The CDR3 runs to 13 residues. The V gene's germline CDR1 is SGHTA and CDR2 FQGNSA. The CDR3 sequence: CASSLQGGTEAFF. The CDR3 nucleotides read TGTGCCAGCAGCCTCCAGGGAGGGACTGAAGCTTTCTTT. The whole variable domain, filled in from reference TRBV7-2 and TRBJ1-1, reads GAGVSQSPSNKVTEKGKDVELRCDPISGHTALYWYRQSLGQGLEFLIYFQGNSAPDKSGLPSDRFSAERTGGSVSTLTIQRTQQEDSAVYLCASSLQGGTEAFFGQGTRLTVV.

The chain recombines TRBV4-1 with TRBJ1-2, with 11 bases identical to TRBD1. Trimming took 3 bases from V and 4 from J; bases not matched to a gene: 4. CDR1 and CDR2 from the germline V gene are MGHRA and YSYEKL. The CDR3 has 15 amino acids. In DNA form, the CDR3 reads TGCGCCAGCAGCCAGGGACAGGGGGGAACCTATGGCTACACCTTC. Its protein product is CASSQGQGGTYGYTF.